The 26 T cell receptor beta chains given below trace back to one sample, sequenced in a study of T cells in Graves' hyperthyroidism and ophthalmopathy. RNA transcripts yielded amplified TCR beta CDR3 regions. Researchers ran a first-round RT-PCR on the TCR CDR3 using the HTBI primer set. TCRdb fed the multiplex PCR reads into MiXCR, producing one record per CDR3 protein. Among around 450,000 distinct CDR3 sequences listed, roughly 14% were seen once. The sample consisted of blood. Receptor source: a woman aged 18-29 years with Graves' hyperthyroidism.

In this sample, this clonotype turned up many times. The chain links TRBV6-6 to TRBJ1-4, with D uncertain. CDR1 is MNHNY, CDR2 SVGAGI, per germline (reference sequence). Trimming took 0 bases from V and 5 from J, leaving 10 bases between them. This CDR3 has 15 amino acids. CDR3 region: CASSYSGAGNEKLFF. The CDR3 bases are TGTGCCAGCAGTTACTCTGGAGCGGGGAATGAAAAACTGTTTTTT.

This clonotype came up many times. V gene TRBV5-1 combines with J gene TRBJ1-1, with no clear D. In germline, CDR1 is SGHRS, CDR2 YFSETQ. This CDR3 has 14 amino acids. Trimming pared 0 bases from V and 1 base from J, leaving 7 bases between. The CDR3 is CASSLVSGNTEAFF. In DNA, the CDR3 is TGCGCCAGCAGCTTGGTTTCGGGGAACACTGAAGCTTTCTTT.

The chain carries TRBV7-3 and TRBJ2-1; 10 positions match TRBD2. Germline loops: CDR1 SGHTA, CDR2 FQGTGA. J lost 8 bases, V lost 2 bases, and 3 bases had no gene match. The CDR3 spans 14 residues. The CDR3 loop reads CASSLEAGGDEQFF. The CDR3 DNA reads TGTGCCAGCAGCTTAGAAGCGGGAGGGGATGAGCAGTTCTTC.

At least ten counts were recorded for this clonotype. The chain has TRBV2 and TRBJ1-5, with TRBD1 as a possible D gene (6 bases). V shed 6 bases and J shed 6 bases, with 15 bases lying between them. CDR3 length equals 14 residues. Per germline, CDR1 SNHLY and CDR2 FYNNEI. In DNA, the CDR3 is TGTGCCAGCAGCAGACAGGCCGTTGGTCAGCCCCAGCATTTT. This translates into CASSRQAVGQPQHF.

This clonotype was seen ten or more times. The rearrangement links TRBV3-1 to TRBJ2-3; the D is unclear. Germline V gene data show CDR1 as LGHDT and CDR2 as YNNKEL (reference sequence). The V and J ends lost 4 bases and 3 bases respectively, with 5 bases between them. This CDR3 contains 12 residues. The DNA of the CDR3 is TGTGCCAGCAGCCTGAAGACAGATACGCAGTATTTT. It codes for CASSLKTDTQYF.

In its sample, this clonotype was seen a few times. The chain has TRBV12-3 or TRBV12-4 and TRBJ2-2; D ambiguous. This CDR3 is 15 amino acids long. The V end lost 2 bases, the J end lost 5 bases, and 12 bases lay between the germline ends. For the CDR3, the DNA is TGTGCCAGCAGTTTAAGGGTTAGCAGGACCGGGGAGCTGTTTTTT. Its translation: CASSLRVSRTGELFF.

This clonotype appeared a few times. The CDR3 DNA follows: TGTGCCAGCAGTTTCATGGGGACTAGTCAGTACGAGCAGTACTTC. Translation gives CASSFMGTSQYEQYF. The chain recombines TRBV28 with TRBJ2-7, with 8 positions matching TRBD2. The germline V gene has CDR1 MDHEN and CDR2 SYDVKM. The V segment lost 3 bases and the J segment 4 bases; nucleotides outside the gene matches: 8. This CDR3 comprises 15 residues.

This clonotype has a handful of counts. This rearrangement joins TRBV7-9 to TRBJ1-4, with D tentatively TRBD1 (6 bases). CDR3 size: 16 residues. The V gene lost 1 base and the J gene lost 7 bases, with 16 bases spanning the gap. Germline values: CDR1 SEHNR, CDR2 FQNEAQ (reference sequence). Here the CDR3 DNA reads TGTGCCAGCAGCTTAGGGGCGGGGGCGACCGGTGAAAAACTGTTTTTT. Encoded protein: CASSLGAGATGEKLFF.

This clonotype was picked up many times. V and J are TRBV7-2 and TRBJ1-3; TRBD1 matches 11 bases. From germline, CDR1 is SGHTA and CDR2 FQGNSA. V dropped 4 bases and J dropped 5; count of bases not matched to a gene: 13. The CDR3 has 18 amino acids. The CDR3 region is CASSSRNYGTGGRNTIYF. CDR3 nucleotide sequence: TGTGCCAGCAGCTCCCGAAACTACGGGACAGGGGGGAGAAACACCATATATTTT. Variable domain in full (rest from reference TRBV7-2 and TRBJ1-3): GAGVSQSPSNKVTEKGKDVELRCDPISGHTALYWYRQSLGQGLEFLIYFQGNSAPDKSGLPSDRFSAERTGGSVSTLTIQRTQQEDSAVYLCASSSRNYGTGGRNTIYFGEGSWLTVV.

This clonotype appeared many times. The chain joins TRBV12-3 or TRBV12-4 to TRBJ1-4, with 8 bases that match TRBD1. The CDR3 has 14 amino acids. The trim removed 5 bases at V and 7 bases at J, leaving 6 bases unmatched. CDR3 protein: CASSPTGGSEKLFF. The CDR3 bases are TGTGCCAGCAGTCCTACAGGGGGATCTGAAAAACTGTTTTTT.

This clonotype has ten or more counts. The chain is built from TRBV2 and TRBJ1-5; D is ambiguous. Germline values: CDR1 SNHLY, CDR2 FYNNEI. This CDR3 is 15 amino acids long. The germline V and J ends were trimmed by 2 bases and 2 bases, with 10 bases remaining between them. The CDR3: CASSERLQGNQPQHF. Here the CDR3 DNA reads TGTGCCAGCAGTGAACGATTACAAGGCAATCAGCCCCAGCATTTT.

This clonotype was observed many times. This chain connects TRBV11-2 to TRBJ2-1; 7 nucleotides agree with TRBD2. V shed 10 bases and J 5 bases; nucleotides not matched to a gene: 14. CDR1 is SGHAT and CDR2 is FQNNGV in the germline V gene. The length of the CDR3 is 15 residues. Written as DNA, the CDR3 is TGTGCCACCGGCCGAACGGCGGGAGTCCACAATGAGCAGTTCTTC. Translated: CATGRTAGVHNEQFF.

This clonotype has ten or more counts. The J gene is TRBJ2-6, the V gene TRBV7-2; unclear D gene. Trimming removed 7 bases at V and 2 bases at J, with 6 bases between. Germline CDR1 is SGHTA and CDR2 is FQGNSA. The CDR3 is 13 amino acids. Here the CDR3 DNA reads TGTGCCAGCACTTCCCCTGGGGCCAACGTCCTGACTTTC. Translated, it gives CASTSPGANVLTF.

Many counts were recorded for this clonotype. The chain uses TRBV12-3 or TRBV12-4 and TRBJ1-1; D is unresolved. V gave up 6 bases and J gave up 2 bases, with 10 bases separating them. This CDR3 has 13 residues. CDR3 residues: CASRVDTNTEAFF. The CDR3 nucleotides are TGTGCCAGCAGGGTCGACACAAACACTGAAGCTTTCTTT.

This clonotype has at least ten counts. The chain carries TRBV28 and TRBJ2-7; 8 positions agree with TRBD2. Germline CDR1 MDHEN, CDR2 SYDVKM. There are 14 residues in the CDR3. Trimming cost V 7 bases and J 7 bases; bases outside gene matches: 12. The CDR3 bases are TGTGCCAGCATCCTCGGGGGGGGTGCGAAGGAGCAGTACTTC. The encoded protein is CASILGGGAKEQYF.

This clonotype was seen more than once but under ten times. The genes are TRBV4-3 and TRBJ2-3, with 8 bases lining up with TRBD2. The CDR3 has 16 residues. With 4 bases clipped from V and 3 bases from J, the junction kept 9 bases outside the gene matches. Germline V gives CDR1 LGHNA, CDR2 YSLEER. Here the CDR3 reads CASSPTLAGLTDTQYF. CDR3 coding DNA: TGCGCCAGCAGCCCCACTTTAGCGGGACTTACAGATACGCAGTATTTT.

This clonotype was observed a handful of times. The CDR3 protein is CATSDSGTGNSQPQHF. The CDR3 bases are TGTGCCACCAGTGACTCCGGGACAGGGAACTCTCAGCCCCAGCATTTT. The chain joins TRBV24-1 to TRBJ1-5; 9 bases match TRBD1. The V gene end was trimmed by 4 bases and the J gene end by 6 bases; junction bases not matched to a gene: 9. CDR3 length equals 16 residues. Germline V gene lookup returns CDR1 KGHDR and CDR2 SFDVKD.

In its sample, this clonotype was seen a few times. This rearrangement joins TRBV9 to TRBJ2-1; tentatively, D is TRBD2 (6 bases). This CDR3 is 14 amino acids long. V lost 2 bases and J 4 bases, leaving 10 bases between the germline ends. Germline CDR1 reads SGDLS; CDR2 reads YYNGEE. The CDR3 reads CASSVAGRYNEQFF. DNA for the CDR3: TGTGCCAGCAGCGTGGCGGGACGGTACAATGAGCAGTTCTTC.

This clonotype has a count of ten or more. This sequence joins TRBV4-2 and TRBJ1-5; TRBD1 is a possible D gene (5 bases). Trimming pared 1 base from V and 9 bases from J, leaving 16 bases between. The CDR3 length is 15 residues. Germline lookup yields CDR1 LGHNA and CDR2 YNFKEQ. In DNA, the CDR3 is TGTGCCAGCAGCCAAGCCGGGACCGCGGCGGGGCCCCAGCATTTT. Encoded protein: CASSQAGTAAGPQHF.

The gene calls are TRBV13 and TRBJ2-5, with TRBD1 identical over 9 bases. From germline, CDR1 is PRHDT and CDR2 FYEKMQ (reference sequence). V trimming: 3 bases; J trimming: 5 bases; junction bases outside the gene matches: 7. The length of the CDR3 is 15 residues. For the CDR3, the DNA is TGTGCCAGCAGCTTGGGACAGGGAGAAGTCGAGACCCAGTACTTC. Its protein product is CASSLGQGEVETQYF.

A word on this clonotype: Just one base apart from a much larger clone, this may be a read error. The chain employs TRBV6-2 or TRBV6-3 and TRBJ2-1; D perhaps matches TRBD1 (7 bases). The V end lost 2 bases, the J end lost 0 bases, and 8 bases lay between the germline ends. The CDR3 is made up of 15 amino acids. Germline V lookup: CDR1 MNHEY, CDR2 SVGEGT. The CDR3, as DNA: TGTGCCAGCAGTTACCAGGGGGGCTCCTACAATGAGCAGTTCTTC. Its protein product is CASSYQGGSYNEQFF.

This clonotype was counted many times. The chain employs TRBV12-3 or TRBV12-4 and TRBJ1-1, with 9 bases identical to TRBD1. J lost 7 bases, V lost 6 bases, and 24 bases had no gene match. This CDR3 is built from 19 residues. Here the CDR3 DNA reads TGTGCCAGCAGATACGGACGGACACAGGGGGCATATAGTCCCCATGAAGCTTTCTTT. It is translated as CASRYGRTQGAYSPHEAFF.

This clonotype was detected only a few times. The chain recombines TRBV6-1 with TRBJ2-3, with 8 bases lining up with TRBD2. This CDR3 region has 14 residues. With 4 bases clipped from V and 5 bases from J, the junction kept 5 bases outside the gene matches. From germline, CDR1 is MNHNS and CDR2 SASEGT. The CDR3 region is CASSAGGPQDTQYF. In DNA form, the CDR3 reads TGTGCCAGCAGTGCGGGAGGGCCCCAAGATACGCAGTATTTT.

V is TRBV6-1 and J is TRBJ2-3, with a weak D call TRBD1 (6 bases). V gave up 4 bases and J gave up 3 bases, with 17 bases separating them. The CDR3 covers 16 residues. CDR1 is MNHNS, CDR2 SASEGT, per germline. The CDR3 DNA sequence: TGTGCCAGCAGTGGGTCGTCGGGACATGTTACAGATACGCAGTATTTT. Protein: CASSGSSGHVTDTQYF.

The V gene is TRBV10-3, the J gene TRBJ2-7; possible D gene TRBD2, 6 bases. Looked up from germline, CDR1 is ENHRY and CDR2 is SYGVKD. CDR3 length: 13 amino acids. With 5 bases removed from V and 0 bases from J, the gap between germline ends came to 8 bases. For the CDR3, the DNA is TGTGCCATCAGTCCGGGAGACTCCTACGAGCAGTACTTC. It specifies CAISPGDSYEQYF.

This clonotype occurred a few times. The chain employs TRBV29-1 and TRBJ2-2, with D possibly called TRBD1 or TRBD2 (5 bases each). This CDR3 has 14 residues. The V end lost 6 bases, the J end lost 3 bases, and 14 bases lay between the germline ends. From germline, CDR1 is SQVTM and CDR2 ANQGSEA. The CDR3 protein is CSVPGPYDTGELFF. The CDR3 nucleotides read TGCAGCGTCCCGGGGCCCTATGACACCGGGGAGCTGTTTTTT.